Given below is one T cell receptor (beta chain) in context. The data were obtained in a study of regulatory dendritic cells for organ transplantation. CD4+ or CD8+ T cells were sorted as naive CD45RA+ or memory CD45RO+. Generated by immunoSEQ multiplex PCR, the TCRdb table keeps only in-frame clones and is missing some. The table has 29,000 or so clones, almost 80% seen once. V gave up 0 bases and J gave up 8 bases, with 8 bases separating them. The CDR3 sequence is 13 residues long. CDR1 is SGHRS, CDR2 YFSETQ, per germline. The sequenced sample was memory CD4+ T cells from blood. This sample's subset: CD45RO+ memory T cells. The receptor was isolated from a human donor in good health. This chain connects TRBV5-1 to TRBJ1-4; no clear D. The CDR3: CASSLESGEKLFF. DNA of the CDR3: TGCGCCAGCAGCTTGGAATCGGGGGAAAAACTGTTTTTT.